This record concerns one T cell receptor (beta chain) sequence. The time point denotes: recipient sample about 28 days before transplant, after cytoreduction. TCRdb keeps only in-frame clones here, not all; method: immunoSEQ multiplex PCR. The sample consists of tens of thousands of clones, 90% to 96% of them appearing once. The entry originates in a study of T cell clonotyping in hematopoietic cell transplantation. The sample in question was peripheral blood mononuclear cells, obtained before stem cell transplant. The receptor was derived from a woman aged 45-59 years with acute myeloid leukemia. Some clones in this sample may be carry-over from other donors' samples.

The CDR3 spells CASSLNGGGYTQYF. CDR3 in DNA: TGTGCCAGCAGCTTAAATGGCGGGGGGTACACGCAGTATTTT. This chain links TRBV7-2 with TRBJ2-3, with 8 bases matching TRBD2. The V segment lost 2 bases and the J segment 9 bases; nucleotides outside the gene matches: 7. Per the germline V gene, CDR1 is SGHTA and CDR2 is FQGNSA. The CDR3 loop spans 14 amino acids.